This T cell receptor beta chain comes out of a study of blood T cell repertoires in COVID-19. Study in general: Material from acute and convalescent COVID-19 was sourced from the United States, Italy and Spain. PBMCs, B-cell-depleted T cells, or T cells were the source of the cDNA or gDNA that made up the material.

CDR3 length: 16 residues. V gave up 4 bases and J gave up 0 bases; unmatched junction bases: 7. The germline CDR1 and CDR2 sequences are MGHRA and YSYEKL. A few counts support this clone. Methods used by the authors: How many nucleated cells were present was estimated from reference gene primer amplification. The assay was immunoSEQ multiplex PCR, and TCRdb's table has in-frame clones only and misses some. The V and J calls and clone size are taken from that table; D and trimming were inferred from the DNA. In the table there are roughly 250,000 clones, 82% of which are singletons. Input material: peripheral blood. The TCR was taken from a woman in her fifties or sixties with active or convalescent COVID-19. The V and J genes are TRBV4-1 and TRBJ1-1; 8 nucleotides line up with TRBD1. CDR3 in DNA: TGCGCCAGCAGCCGAACAGGGGGATCGGTGAACACTGAAGCTTTCTTT. Translating gives CASSRTGGSVNTEAFF.